This TCR beta chain appears in the sequencing data of a study of regulatory T cells in long-lasting Graves disease. The time point is: newly diagnosed GD, antithyroid drugs for less than 3 months. PBMC-extracted RNA yielded the TCR library. General study findings and limits: When disease was persistent, TRBV28, TRBJ1-2 and TRBJ2-5 were the favored segments. The study found lower TCR diversity in persistent Graves' patients than in newly diagnosed ones.

Trimming at V came to 5 bases and at J to 14 bases, leaving 6 bases not matched to a gene. CDR3 size: 11 residues. This clonotype has a handful of counts. Its matching antigen is unknown. In building TCR beta libraries, iRepertoire HTBI primers were used together with Arm-PCR of CDR3 regions. Via MiXCR, TCRdb re-called the multiplex PCR reads, giving one row per CDR3 protein. The data show 500,000 or so distinct CDR3 sequences, with about a sixth seen just once and more than 9% held by the top ten. These data were likewise used in another study, on T cells in Graves' hyperthyroidism and ophthalmopathy. In that study: Criteria for exclusion of patients were uncontrolled infection, other autoimmune disease, pregnancy or lactation. Peripheral blood also featured most of the thyroid clonotypes expanded above 0.001.

This receptor was taken from a man in his forties or fifties with Graves disease. Sequences were derived from peripheral blood mononuclear cells (PBMCs), sampled at new diagnosis, from a patient treated with antithyroid drugs. The chain employs TRBV12-3 or TRBV12-4 and TRBJ2-4; 7 bases line up with TRBD1. CDR3 in DNA: TGTGCCAGCAGTCTAAGGGACAGCAAGTACTTC. It specifies CASSLRDSKYF.